This entry lists 29 T cell receptor beta chains sequenced from one sample in a study of CD8 T cells in ankylosing spondylitis. Notes on the study in general: Among TCR beta sequences, a motif of roughly 8 highly homologous variants appeared characteristic of ankylosing spondylitis blood.

These receptors have no identified antigens. TCRdb fed the 5' RACE reads into MiXCR, producing one record per CDR3 protein. This table holds roughly 670,000 distinct CDR3 sequences, roughly 19% found once. Sequencing input: blood, either unsorted or a sorted T cell fraction (not recorded which). The receptors stem from a male donor with ankylosing spondylitis.

This clonotype was detected a few times. The chain is built from TRBV6-5 and TRBJ2-7; 9 bases are shared with TRBD1. V was pared by 4 bases and J by 7 bases, with 5 bases of the junction left unmatched. The length of the CDR3 is 13 residues. CDR1 is MNHEY, CDR2 SVGAGI, per germline. The CDR3 loop reads CASSLPGTGEQYF. The CDR3 region has the DNA TGTGCCAGCAGTTTACCCGGGACAGGGGAGCAGTACTTC.

The gene calls are TRBV29-1 and TRBJ2-7, with 13 bases that match TRBD2. Germline V gives CDR1 SQVTM, CDR2 ANQGSEA. The CDR3 totals 14 residues. J gave up 0 bases and V 6 bases, and 2 bases lay outside the gene matches. The CDR3: CSVRTSGSSYEQYF. The CDR3 coding sequence is TGCAGCGTGAGGACTAGCGGGAGCTCCTACGAGCAGTACTTC.

This clonotype was recorded a few times. The rearrangement uses TRBV6-1 and TRBJ2-1; TRBD1 agrees at 9 bases. This CDR3 comprises 16 residues. J was trimmed by 7 bases and V by 5 bases; bases with no gene match: 12. Germline V gene sequence: CDR1 MNHNS, CDR2 SASEGT. CDR3 in DNA: TGTGCCAGCAGTCGAACGGGACAGGGAGTGTTTAATGAGCAGTTCTTC. Residues: CASSRTGQGVFNEQFF.

The chain combines TRBV2 with TRBJ2-7; 10 bases agree with TRBD1. Per the germline V gene, CDR1 is SNHLY and CDR2 is FYNNEI. V lost 7 bases to trimming and J lost 4 bases; unmatched junction nucleotides: 4. The CDR3 runs to 13 residues. The CDR3 is CASTGTGVYEQYF. CDR3 DNA sequence: TGTGCCAGCACCGGGACAGGGGTTTACGAGCAGTACTTC.

This clonotype was detected only once. J is TRBJ2-2 and V is TRBV11-1, with 7 bases aligning to TRBD1. Germline assignment: CDR1 SGHAT and CDR2 FQDESV (reference sequence). This CDR3 region has 15 residues. V dropped 4 bases and J dropped 5; count of bases not matched to a gene: 7. The CDR3 sequence: CASSSHRGITGELFF. The DNA for the CDR3 is TGTGCCAGCAGCTCCCACAGGGGAATTACCGGGGAGCTGTTTTTT.

This sequence joins TRBV5-1 and TRBJ1-1; tentative D call: TRBD1 (5 bases). The germline gives CDR1 SGHRS, CDR2 YFSETQ. This CDR3 comprises 14 residues. V gave up 4 bases and J gave up 1 base, with 11 bases separating them. In nucleotides, the CDR3 is TGCGCCAGCAGCCAGAGAGGACAGAACACTGAAGCTTTCTTT. Amino acids: CASSQRGQNTEAFF.

The rearrangement links TRBV7-9 to TRBJ2-3, with 7 nucleotides matching TRBD1. CDR1 is SEHNR and CDR2 is FQNEAQ in the germline V gene (reference sequence). This CDR3 has 17 residues. The junction had 14 bases not matched to a gene; V was cut back by 4 bases and J by 4 bases. Written as DNA, the CDR3 is TGTGCCAGCAGCTCGCCCGGCGAGGGGGCGCCCCCAGATACGCAGTATTTT. It codes for CASSSPGEGAPPDTQYF.

In its sample, this clonotype was seen many times. The V and J genes are TRBV4-3 and TRBJ2-1, with 8 bases identical to TRBD2. Germline trimming cut 0 bases from V and 1 base from J; bases unmatched to any gene: 2. The CDR3 sequence is 16 residues long. Germline V gene lookup returns CDR1 LGHNA and CDR2 YSLEER. The CDR3 is CASSQDLAGSYNEQFF. Here the CDR3 DNA reads TGCGCCAGCAGCCAAGATTTAGCGGGATCCTACAATGAGCAGTTCTTC.

The gene calls are TRBV12-3 or TRBV12-4 and TRBJ2-6; TRBD2 matches at 8 bases. This CDR3 has 16 residues. Germline trimming cut 10 bases from V and 0 bases from J; bases unmatched to any gene: 8. As DNA, the CDR3 is TGTGCCATCAAAAGGACTAGCAACTCTGGGGCCAACGTCCTGACTTTC. This encodes CAIKRTSNSGANVLTF.

In its sample, this clonotype was seen a few times. V gene TRBV9 combines with J gene TRBJ2-7, with 7 positions matching TRBD1. CDR1 and CDR2 (germline): SGDLS, YYNGEE. V was pared by 3 bases and J by 1 base, with 7 bases of the junction left unmatched. CDR3 length equals 15 residues. CDR3 residues: CASSGSRDSSYEQYF. DNA for the CDR3: TGTGCCAGCAGCGGCTCCCGGGACAGTTCCTACGAGCAGTACTTC.

The V and J genes are TRBV11-1 and TRBJ2-5, with TRBD2 identical over 7 bases. Germline trimming cut 5 bases from V and 5 bases from J; bases unmatched to any gene: 23. Germline loops: CDR1 SGHAT, CDR2 FQDESV (reference sequence). CDR3 length: 19 residues. The CDR3 coding sequence is TGTGCCAGCAGCCCGCTGACGGCTAGCGGCACGAATCTCAAGGAGACCCAGTACTTC. Its protein product is CASSPLTASGTNLKETQYF.

A few counts support this clonotype. The gene calls are TRBV6-1 and TRBJ1-1, with D maybe TRBD1 (5 bases). CDR3 size: 16 residues. Germline lookup yields CDR1 MNHNS and CDR2 SASEGT. Trimming cost V 6 bases and J 3 bases, with 20 bases left between them. The CDR3 sequence is CASREGLSPRDTEAFF. DNA of the CDR3: TGTGCCAGCAGGGAGGGTTTGAGCCCCAGGGACACTGAAGCTTTCTTT.

In its sample, this clonotype was seen a few times. This rearrangement joins TRBV27 to TRBJ1-1, with a tentative D call TRBD1 (6 bases). Trimming removed 8 bases from V and 3 bases from J, with 19 bases in between. This CDR3 has 15 amino acids. The germline V gene encodes CDR1 MNHEY and CDR2 SMNVEV (reference sequence). The CDR3 nucleotides are TGTGCCAGCTCCACCGCCGAGGACAGTTACACTGAAGCTTTCTTT. Protein product: CASSTAEDSYTEAFF.

For the CDR3, the DNA is TGCAGCGTTGAGGGCAGGGGGGAACTCACCGGGGAGCTGTTTTTT. Residues: CSVEGRGELTGELFF. The rearrangement links TRBV29-1 to TRBJ2-2; D is possibly TRBD1 (7 bases). The ends were cut back, 3 bases at V and 4 bases at J, with 15 bases in the middle. The CDR3 has 15 residues. In germline, CDR1 is SQVTM, CDR2 ANQGSEA.

For the CDR3, the DNA is TGTGCCAGCAGTGAATTCGAGAACCTTCAGCCCCAGCATTTT. Its protein product is CASSEFENLQPQHF. The chain combines TRBV25-1 with TRBJ1-5; D not certain. V lost 1 base, J lost 6 bases, and 10 bases lay in between. This CDR3 region has 14 residues. CDR1 is MGHDK and CDR2 is SYGVNS in the germline V gene.

This clonotype was recorded a few times. The chain is built from TRBV9 and TRBJ2-5; the match to TRBD2 covers 9 bases. The CDR3 length is 18 residues. The V and J ends lost 4 bases and 1 base, in that order; junction bases with no gene match: 14. The V gene's germline CDR1 is SGDLS and CDR2 YYNGEE. CDR3 nucleotides: TGTGCCAGCAGCCCCCATTCTTCCCTACTAGCGGGCCAAGAGACCCAGTACTTC. Translating gives CASSPHSSLLAGQETQYF.

This chain joins TRBV6-1 and TRBJ1-2; TRBD1 matches at 9 bases. The length of the CDR3 is 14 residues. V lost 6 bases to trimming and J lost 4 bases; unmatched junction nucleotides: 6. CDR1 is MNHNS and CDR2 is SASEGT in the germline V gene. The CDR3 region has the DNA TGTGCCAGCAGATCCGGGACAGGGACCTATGGCTACACCTTC. Its translation: CASRSGTGTYGYTF.

This clonotype was found a few times. The chain links TRBV4-3 to TRBJ1-5, with a weak D call TRBD1 (6 bases). The germline V and J ends were trimmed by 3 bases and 7 bases, with 16 bases remaining between them. This CDR3 comprises 15 residues. In germline, CDR1 is LGHNA, CDR2 YSLEER. CDR3 in amino acids: CASSQGPGEGQPQHF. The CDR3 DNA reads TGCGCCAGCAGCCAGGGCCCAGGGGAAGGGCAGCCCCAGCATTTT.

The V gene is TRBV7-2, the J gene TRBJ1-3; D gene uncertain. The V end lost 6 bases, the J end lost 4 bases, and 13 bases lay between the germline ends. The CDR3 contains 14 residues. Germline values: CDR1 SGHTA, CDR2 FQGNSA. The chain's CDR3 is CASRPAVKGNTIYF. CDR3 nucleotide sequence: TGTGCCAGCAGGCCGGCAGTCAAGGGAAACACCATATATTTT.

This rearrangement joins TRBV7-8 to TRBJ2-7; 13 nucleotides match TRBD2. The CDR3 runs to 16 residues. Trimming cost V 4 bases and J 5 bases; bases outside gene matches: 8. In germline, CDR1 is SGHVS, CDR2 FQNEAQ. The CDR3 bases are TGTGCCAGCAGCTCCCGAGGACTAGCGGGAGCCGACGAGCAGTACTTC. This translates into CASSSRGLAGADEQYF.

This clonotype was counted only a few times. The chain employs TRBV4-2 and TRBJ2-5; 7 nucleotides agree with TRBD2. The germline CDR1 and CDR2 sequences are LGHNA and YNFKEQ. The V segment lost 0 bases and the J segment 4 bases; nucleotides outside the gene matches: 11. CDR3 length equals 17 residues. The chain's CDR3 is CASSQDPRTSARETQYF. CDR3 DNA: TGTGCCAGCAGCCAAGATCCCAGGACTAGTGCCAGAGAGACCCAGTACTTC.

This chain joins TRBV3-1 and TRBJ2-1; D is perhaps TRBD2 (6 bases). The germline gives CDR1 LGHDT, CDR2 YNNKEL (reference sequence). There are 17 residues in the CDR3. Between the trimmed V and J ends, which lost 0 bases and 5 bases, there was a span of 17 bases. The CDR3 spells CASSQEVAALQNNEQFF. CDR3 DNA sequence: TGTGCCAGCAGCCAAGAAGTAGCGGCATTACAAAACAATGAGCAGTTCTTC.

This clonotype was counted a single time. This CDR3 reads CASSPTGTASYEQYF. The DNA for the CDR3 is TGTGCCAGCAGCCCAACCGGGACAGCCAGCTACGAGCAGTACTTC. V gene TRBV7-9 combines with J gene TRBJ2-7; 7 bases align to TRBD1. CDR3 size: 15 residues. J was trimmed by 3 bases and V by 5 bases; bases with no gene match: 10. Looked up from germline, CDR1 is SEHNR and CDR2 is FQNEAQ (reference sequence).

There are a few counts of this clonotype. The chain carries TRBV6-1 and TRBJ2-7; 9 nucleotides line up with TRBD1. Germline V gene data show CDR1 as MNHNS and CDR2 as SASEGT. This CDR3 spans 14 amino acids. J lost 4 bases, V lost 3 bases, and 4 bases had no gene match. The CDR3: CASSDAGTGYEQYF. The CDR3 DNA follows: TGTGCCAGCAGTGATGCCGGGACAGGGTACGAGCAGTACTTC.

V and J are TRBV4-1 and TRBJ2-5; D is unclear. The ends were cut back, 0 bases at V and 9 bases at J, with 20 bases in the middle. The CDR3 is 16 amino acids. CDR1 MGHRA and CDR2 YSYEKL come from the germline V gene. CDR3 region: CASSQDRWRQLSAQYF. DNA of the CDR3: TGCGCCAGCAGCCAAGATCGGTGGCGGCAACTTTCGGCCCAGTACTTC.

The CDR3 sequence is CASSLGTRAGANVLTF. As DNA, the CDR3 is TGCGCCAGCAGCTTGGGGACTAGGGCTGGGGCCAACGTCCTGACTTTC. J is TRBJ2-6 and V is TRBV5-1; 7 bases map to TRBD2. Germline loops: CDR1 SGHRS, CDR2 YFSETQ. V gave up 0 bases and J gave up 2 bases; unmatched junction bases: 2. This CDR3 has 16 amino acids.

The rearrangement joins TRBV20-1 to TRBJ1-6; 8 bases agree with TRBD1. CDR1 and CDR2 (germline): DFQATT, SNEGSKA (reference sequence). The CDR3 contains 17 residues. With V trimmed by 3 bases and J by 0 bases, 7 bases remained unmatched. In DNA form, the CDR3 reads TGCAGTGCTAGCATAAGGGACAGGCCCTCCTATAATTCACCCCTCCACTTT. It encodes CSASIRDRPSYNSPLHF.

The CDR3 nucleotides are TGCGCCAGCAGCAGGGAGCCGGAAACCTCGAACACTGAAGCTTTCTTT. Translating it yields CASSREPETSNTEAFF. The V call is TRBV5-1, the J call TRBJ1-1; D remains ambiguous. Germline assignment: CDR1 SGHRS and CDR2 YFSETQ. Trimming took 4 bases from V and 1 from J, leaving 17 bases between them. This CDR3 comprises 16 residues.

CDR3 in amino acids: CSARTKGAYNEQFF. In DNA, the CDR3 is TGCAGTGCTAGGACCAAGGGTGCCTACAATGAGCAGTTCTTC. The chain links TRBV20-1 to TRBJ2-1; D remains ambiguous. Germline V lookup: CDR1 DFQATT, CDR2 SNEGSKA (reference sequence). The CDR3 runs 14 residues. V gave up 3 bases and J gave up 2 bases, with 11 bases separating them.